This TCR beta chain was identified during a study of cytomegalovirus exposure and HLA in healthy donors. With regard to this clone: Its antigen is as yet unknown.

The study sampled nominally healthy donors, though unrecorded immune exposures were likely. The PCR ran on 60 Vbeta and 13 Jbeta primers. Produced via immunoSEQ multiplex PCR; TCRdb's table is partial and in-frame only. The sample consists of approximately 200,000 clones, around 78% of them appearing once. Broader study findings: In a later analysis, HLA-associated beta chains showed higher expansion and lower generation probabilities than comparable chains.

The source material was PBMCs. This clonotype originated in a man aged 30 to 45 in good health and CMV-seronegative.

The CDR3: CASSLEGLNEQYF. The CDR3 coding sequence is TGCGCCAGCAGCTTGGAGGGGTTAAACGAGCAGTACTTC. V and J are TRBV5-1 and TRBJ2-5; possibly TRBD1 for D (5 bases). The last part of the DNA fits TRBJ2-7 better; the J call may be wrong. The length of the CDR3 is 13 residues. CDR1 is SGHRS, CDR2 YFSETQ, per germline.